Listed here is a single TCR beta chain. Antigen: not known. Other DNA sequences from this sample encode an identical CDR3 as well. The data belong to a study of cytomegalovirus exposure and HLA in healthy donors. General study points: In the approximately 120 validation repertoires, a later analysis found that first-cohort TCR clusters tended to co-occur. Specificity for CMV antigens was confirmed in vitro for a few of the CMV-associated chains.

Method: immunoSEQ multiplex PCR; TCRdb's copy keeps in-frame clones and lacks some. The table has about 130,000 clones, more than 70% seen once. V lost 3 bases, J lost 0 bases, and 7 bases lay in between. Germline CDR1 SEHNR, CDR2 FQNEAQ (reference sequence). The CDR3 sequence is 14 residues long. The source of this sequence is a man younger than 40 in good health and CMV-seronegative. This rearrangement joins TRBV7-9 to TRBJ2-3; maybe TRBD2 (6 bases). The sample consisted of PBMCs. The CDR3 DNA reads TGTGCCAGCAGCTTGGGACTTAGCACAGATACGCAGTATTTT. Residues: CASSLGLSTDTQYF.